These 18 T cell receptor beta chains came from one sample sequenced in a study of cytomegalovirus exposure and HLA in healthy donors. Primers included in the PCR were 60 Vbeta and 13 Jbeta primers. Using immunoSEQ multiplex PCR, the repertoire was profiled, and TCRdb retains in-frame clones only, with some absent. The sample gives over 130,000 clones, around 79% of which show up once; roughly 3.6% is in the top ten. The source material was PBMCs. Receptor source: a human donor in good health.

This clone was detected only a few times. This chain links TRBV10-3 with TRBJ1-5; tentatively, D is TRBD1 (5 bases). This CDR3 contains 17 residues. Trimming removed 8 bases from V and 5 bases from J, with 25 bases in between. Germline V CDR1 and CDR2: ENHRY, SYGVKD. The CDR3, as DNA: TGTGCCATCCCTAAGGTGGAGTGCAGGGAGGTTCATCAGCCCCAGCATTTT. Translating it yields CAIPKVECREVHQPQHF.

This chain connects TRBV7-8 to TRBJ1-1, with D uncertain. The CDR3 sequence is 18 residues long. Germline V gene sequence: CDR1 SGHVS, CDR2 FQNEAQ. V dropped 0 bases and J dropped 3 bases, with 20 bases sitting between them. In DNA form, the CDR3 reads TGTGCCAGCAGCTTAGCGAATTTTGGGCTGGGGAGTTACACTGAAGCTTTCTTT. Translating it yields CASSLANFGLGSYTEAFF.

This rearrangement joins TRBV5-8 to TRBJ2-1; TRBD1 matches at 7 bases. V shed 9 bases and J 9 bases; nucleotides not matched to a gene: 18. This CDR3 has 15 amino acids. Germline loops: CDR1 SGHTS, CDR2 YDEGEE. The CDR3 here is CATLAGTETRGEQFF. The DNA of the CDR3 is TGTGCCACCCTGGCCGGGACAGAGACAAGGGGTGAGCAGTTCTTC.

CDR3 DNA sequence: TGTGCCAGCAGTTTCGGGACAGAGAAAAACATTCAGTACTTC. Protein sequence: CASSFGTEKNIQYF. The chain links TRBV6-5 to TRBJ2-4; 7 nucleotides line up with TRBD1. The trim removed 4 bases at V and 4 bases at J, leaving 4 bases unmatched. Germline assignment: CDR1 MNHEY and CDR2 SVGAGI. This CDR3 region has 14 residues.

In its sample, this clone was seen once. The gene calls are TRBV19 and TRBJ2-7, with D possibly being TRBD1 (7 bases). This CDR3 is built from 15 residues. The V end was cut by 4 bases, the J end by 5 bases, with 18 bases between. Germline V CDR1 and CDR2: LNHDA, SQIVND (reference sequence). The CDR3 reads CASSNPGGSKDEQYF. Written as DNA, the CDR3 is TGTGCCAGTAGTAATCCAGGGGGGTCGAAGGACGAGCAGTACTTC.

The rearrangement links TRBV15 to TRBJ2-6; 10 nucleotides agree with TRBD1. V lost 1 base and J lost 4; bases outside the gene matches: 1. From germline, CDR1 is LNHNV and CDR2 YYDKDF (reference sequence). The CDR3 totals 16 residues. The CDR3 DNA sequence: TGTGCCACCAGCAGAGCGGGACAGGGGGGGGCCAACGTCCTGACTTTC. This sequence encodes CATSRAGQGGANVLTF.

The rearrangement joins TRBV19 to TRBJ1-1, with a weak D call TRBD1 (5 bases). The CDR3 totals 15 residues. Looked up from germline, CDR1 is LNHDA and CDR2 is SQIVND (reference sequence). V was pared by 6 bases and J by 0 bases, with 14 bases between. In DNA form, the CDR3 reads TGTGCCAGTAGCATTCCGGGGGGATTGAACACTGAAGCTTTCTTT. Amino acid sequence: CASSIPGGLNTEAFF.

This chain links TRBV6-1 with TRBJ1-1; D gene uncertain. Germline V gives CDR1 MNHNS, CDR2 SASEGT. The CDR3 is 12 amino acids. Between the trimmed V and J ends, which lost 6 bases and 10 bases, there was a span of 15 bases. Here the CDR3 reads CASSSPAGRAFF. The CDR3 nucleotides are TGTGCCAGCAGCTCCCCAGCAGGCCGAGCTTTCTTT.

This clone appeared a single time. The rearrangement uses TRBV14 and TRBJ1-1; TRBD1 matches 7 bases. V lost 4 bases to trimming and J lost 1 base; unmatched junction nucleotides: 6. This CDR3 spans 15 amino acids. Looked up from germline, CDR1 is SGHDN and CDR2 is FVKESK. The CDR3 protein is CASSLRTGKNTEAFF. The CDR3 bases are TGTGCCAGCAGCCTCAGGACAGGAAAGAACACTGAAGCTTTCTTT. Filled out from reference TRBV14 and TRBJ1-1, the complete variable domain reads EAGVTQFPSHSVIEKGQTVTLRCDPISGHDNLYWYRRVMGKEIKFLLHFVKESKQDESGMPNNRFLAERTGGTYSTLKVQPAELEDSGVYFCASSLRTGKNTEAFFGQGTRLTVV.

CDR3 loop: CASSPGGWDSGNTIYF. In DNA, the CDR3 is TGTGCCAGCAGCCCAGGAGGGTGGGACTCTGGAAACACCATATATTTT. This chain connects TRBV7-9 to TRBJ1-3; D gene unclear. The CDR3 is made up of 16 amino acids. With 5 bases removed from V and 0 bases from J, the gap between germline ends came to 14 bases. Per the germline V gene, CDR1 is SEHNR and CDR2 is FQNEAQ (reference sequence).

CDR3 sequence: CATSRDETSGGYNEQFF. The CDR3 DNA reads as TGTGCCACCAGCAGAGATGAGACTAGCGGGGGGTACAATGAGCAGTTCTTC. The V gene is TRBV15, the J gene TRBJ2-1; TRBD2 agrees at 13 bases. Trimming at V came to 0 bases and at J to 4 bases, leaving 3 bases not matched to a gene. Germline V gene lookup returns CDR1 LNHNV and CDR2 YYDKDF (reference sequence). CDR3 length: 17 residues.

This rearrangement joins TRBV7-9 to TRBJ2-2; 8 bases line up with TRBD1. Losses at the gene ends were 7 bases for V and 6 bases for J; bases not matched to a gene: 22. CDR1 is SEHNR and CDR2 is FQNEAQ in the germline V gene (reference sequence). The CDR3 is 19 residues long. The CDR3 DNA follows: TGTGCCAGCACCAGAAGGATGGCTAGGACAGGGTCTGGCGCCGGGGAGCTGTTTTTT. Amino acids: CASTRRMARTGSGAGELFF.

The V and J genes are TRBV6-1 and TRBJ1-1, with D uncertain. This CDR3 region has 14 residues. Germline V gives CDR1 MNHNS, CDR2 SASEGT. The germline V and J ends were trimmed by 7 bases and 0 bases, with 12 bases remaining between them. Here the CDR3 reads CASTVGTLNTEAFF. The CDR3 DNA reads as TGTGCCAGCACGGTGGGCACCCTGAACACTGAAGCTTTCTTT.

The count of this clone is one. The CDR3 region has the DNA TGTGCCAGCAGTAGGACTAGACCTCCTTACAATGAGCAGTTCTTC. Amino acid sequence: CASSRTRPPYNEQFF. The J gene is TRBJ2-1, the V gene TRBV2; TRBD2 aligns across 7 bases. The CDR3 is 15 amino acids. CDR1 SNHLY and CDR2 FYNNEI come from the germline V gene. Trimming took 5 bases from V and 4 from J; bases not matched to a gene: 8.

CDR3 protein: CASSLASTGTSNQPQHF. The CDR3, as DNA: TGTGCCAGCAGCTTAGCTTCGACAGGGACGAGCAATCAGCCCCAGCATTTT. The chain has TRBV7-8 and TRBJ1-5, with 7 bases identical to TRBD1. V dropped 0 bases and J dropped 1; count of bases not matched to a gene: 6. CDR3 size: 17 residues. Germline values: CDR1 SGHVS, CDR2 FQNEAQ.

This clone was found a few times. This sequence joins TRBV9 and TRBJ1-1, with 8 positions matching TRBD1. Trimming removed 0 bases from V and 6 bases from J; junction bases left unmatched: 7. This CDR3 has 15 amino acids. Germline V gene sequence: CDR1 SGDLS, CDR2 YYNGEE. CDR3 region: CASSVGQGKRAEAFF. The DNA for the CDR3 is TGTGCCAGCAGCGTAGGACAGGGGAAGAGGGCTGAAGCTTTCTTT.

J is TRBJ1-6 and V is TRBV11-2; D gene unclear. V lost 2 bases, J lost 10 bases, and 9 bases lay in between. This CDR3 has 13 amino acids. The germline gives CDR1 SGHAT, CDR2 FQNNGV. The CDR3 here is CASSLSGASPLHF. DNA of the CDR3: TGTGCCAGCAGCTTAAGTGGTGCGTCACCCCTCCACTTT.

This clone was detected only a few times. The J gene is TRBJ1-1, the V gene TRBV5-5; D is undetermined. This CDR3 is built from 13 residues. CDR1 SGHKS and CDR2 YYEKEE come from the germline V gene (reference sequence). Trimming pared 2 bases from V and 3 bases from J, leaving 8 bases between. The CDR3 region has the DNA TGTGCCAGCAGCTTTTCACAAGACACTGAAGCTTTCTTT. Residues: CASSFSQDTEAFF.